The present T cell receptor (beta chain) was sequenced within a study of T cells after yellow fever vaccination. Overall study results and limits: Clonotypes found in both CD4 and CD8 compartments made up a small share.

The CDR3 spans 14 residues. CDR1 and CDR2 (germline): SQVTM, ANQGSEA. The V and J ends lost 6 bases and 4 bases, in that order; junction bases with no gene match: 8. This clonotype has a count of ten or more. Antigen specificity is unknown. TCRdb reprocessed the 5' RACE reads with MiXCR, giving one entry per CDR3 protein. The sample holds 250,000 or so distinct CDR3 sequences; 6% to 8% are singletons and the top ten take about 0.95%. V is TRBV29-1 and J is TRBJ2-7; 11 bases are shared with TRBD1. Specimen: CD4+ T cells sorted from PBMCs, collected on the day of the yellow fever booster vaccination. The sequence was obtained from a man younger than 40 who received the YFV17D yellow fever vaccine. Here the CDR3 reads CSVTGTGGSYEQYF. CDR3 DNA sequence: TGCAGCGTCACGGGGACAGGGGGTTCATACGAGCAGTACTTC.